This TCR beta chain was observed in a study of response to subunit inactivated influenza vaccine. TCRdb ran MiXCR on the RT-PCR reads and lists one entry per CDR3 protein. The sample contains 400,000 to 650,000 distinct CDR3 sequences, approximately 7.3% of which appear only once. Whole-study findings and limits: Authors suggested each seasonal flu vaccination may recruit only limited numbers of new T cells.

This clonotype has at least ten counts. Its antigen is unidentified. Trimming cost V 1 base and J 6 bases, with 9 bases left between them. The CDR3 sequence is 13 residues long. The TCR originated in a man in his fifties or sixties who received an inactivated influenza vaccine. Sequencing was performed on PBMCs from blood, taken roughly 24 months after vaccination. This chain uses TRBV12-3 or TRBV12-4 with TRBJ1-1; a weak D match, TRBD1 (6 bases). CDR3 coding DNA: TGTGCCAGCAGTTTAGGGGGGGCGGCTGAAGCTTTCTTT. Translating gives CASSLGGAAEAFF.